This entry concerns a single T cell receptor beta chain. Its antigen is unknown. The data derive from a study of CD4 T cells in relation to SARS-CoV-2 and coronaviruses. Study-wide results and limits: In around 60% of donors, memory CD4+ clonotypes crossrecognized SARS-CoV-2 and at least one common cold coronavirus spike. Each donor contributed either pre-pandemic or post-infection samples, not both.

The V gene lost 0 bases and the J gene lost 7 bases, with 10 bases spanning the gap. Germline CDR1 reads LGHNA; CDR2 reads YSLEER. The CDR3 is 15 amino acids. Unexposed donor CD4+ T cells date from about 2011-2018, before the COVID-19 pandemic. Cryopreserved PBMCs were CD4-enriched, then split into naive and memory cells. Naive and memory CD4+ T cell DNA was deep-sequenced without culture. Method: immunoSEQ multiplex PCR; TCRdb's copy keeps in-frame clones and lacks some. Among about 68,000 clones listed, 85% to 95% were seen once. The receptor's source is a human donor in good health. The specimen sequenced was naive CD4+ T cells from PBMCs. Subset in this sample: naive CD4+ T cells isolated by negative enrichment. V and J are TRBV4-3 and TRBJ1-6; tentatively, D is TRBD1 (5 bases). The CDR3 nucleotides are TGCGCCAGCAGCCAAGAGGGAGACAGAAATTCACCCCTCCACTTT. Protein product: CASSQEGDRNSPLHF.